This entry lists 25 T cell receptor beta chains sequenced from one sample in a study of shared T cell receptors in the human thymus. This table comes from immunoSEQ multiplex PCR, and its TCRdb copy is limited to in-frame clones, with some not included. The sample has some 640,000 clones; around 87% are singletons. The sample was also linked to a second study, of human thymus T cells.

The sample taken for sequencing was thymocytes. The receptors come from a boy under three years old with a congenital heart defect.

The V gene is TRBV7-6, the J gene TRBJ2-2; tentative D call: TRBD2 (6 bases). There are 12 residues in the CDR3. With 4 bases removed from V and 6 bases from J, the gap between germline ends came to 6 bases. CDR1 is SGHVS, CDR2 FNYEAQ, per germline. CDR3 sequence (DNA): TGTGCCAGCAGCTGGGAGGCCGGGGAGCTGTTTTTT. Protein: CASSWEAGELFF.

The chain couples TRBV5-1 to TRBJ2-2; 7 nucleotides line up with TRBD1. The trim removed 4 bases at V and 0 bases at J, leaving 9 bases unmatched. From germline, CDR1 is SGHRS and CDR2 YFSETQ. This CDR3 is 17 amino acids long. The CDR3 nucleotides read TGCGCCAGCAGCCCACCAACTGACAGGGCGAACACCGGGGAGCTGTTTTTT. Its translation: CASSPPTDRANTGELFF.

In this sample, this clone turned up once. V and J are TRBV7-9 and TRBJ2-1; 13 bases match TRBD2. Germline values: CDR1 SEHNR, CDR2 FQNEAQ (reference sequence). V lost 4 bases and J lost 7; bases outside the gene matches: 16. This CDR3 has 19 residues. CDR3 region: CASSSLVLSLAGGQNEQFF. The CDR3 DNA is TGTGCCAGCAGCTCCCTGGTCCTTTCACTAGCGGGAGGGCAGAATGAGCAGTTCTTC.

The rearrangement uses TRBV27 and TRBJ1-2; no definite D call. Trimming pared 0 bases from V and 4 bases from J, leaving 9 bases between. The germline V gene encodes CDR1 MNHEY and CDR2 SMNVEV (reference sequence). The CDR3 has 14 amino acids. As DNA, the CDR3 is TGTGCCAGCAGTTTATCGAAGGAGATCTATGGCTACACCTTC. Its protein product is CASSLSKEIYGYTF.

The chain carries TRBV4-3 and TRBJ2-1; TRBD2 agrees at 10 bases. The germline V gene encodes CDR1 LGHNA and CDR2 YSLEER. The CDR3 spans 16 residues. V shed 2 bases and J 0 bases; nucleotides not matched to a gene: 1. CDR3 bases: TGCGCCAGCAGCCAAATAGCGGGAGGCTCCTACAATGAGCAGTTCTTC. It specifies CASSQIAGGSYNEQFF.

The rearrangement joins TRBV7-8 to TRBJ2-1; TRBD2 is a possible D gene (6 bases). Trimming stripped 1 base from V and 8 bases from J, with 21 bases between. The CDR3 extends over 17 amino acids. The germline V gene encodes CDR1 SGHVS and CDR2 FQNEAQ. Here the CDR3 reads CASSLVGRRERRHEQFF. For the CDR3, the DNA is TGTGCCAGCAGCTTAGTCGGTCGGCGGGAAAGGAGGCATGAGCAGTTCTTC.

A single count supports this clone. This sequence joins TRBV27 and TRBJ2-7, with 15 bases that match TRBD2. V lost 6 bases, J lost 2 bases, and 14 bases stayed unmatched. In germline, CDR1 is MNHEY, CDR2 SMNVEV (reference sequence). This CDR3 is 19 amino acids long. The CDR3, as DNA: TGTGCCAGCAGCTTAAAGGGGCGGGGACTAGCGGGAGGTCCCTACGAGCAGTACTTC. Protein: CASSLKGRGLAGGPYEQYF.

V usage is TRBV5-4 and J usage is TRBJ1-1; 8 bases map to TRBD1. Per germline, CDR1 SGHNT and CDR2 YYREEE (reference sequence). The CDR3 sequence is 18 residues long. J was trimmed by 0 bases and V by 0 bases; bases with no gene match: 10. The chain's CDR3 is CASSLEGSGGPMNTEAFF. The CDR3 nucleotides read TGTGCCAGCAGCTTGGAAGGGTCAGGGGGCCCAATGAACACTGAAGCTTTCTTT. Combining the CDR3 with reference TRBV5-4 and TRBJ1-1 gives the whole variable domain ETGVTQSPTHLIKTRGQQVTLRCSSQSGHNTVSWYQQALGQGPQFIFQYYREEENGRGNFPPRFSGLQFPNYSSELNVNALELDDSALYLCASSLEGSGGPMNTEAFFGQGTRLTVV.

The chain joins TRBV28 to TRBJ1-5; 7 nucleotides match TRBD1. This CDR3 region has 15 residues. Germline lookup yields CDR1 MDHEN and CDR2 SYDVKM. With 3 bases clipped from V and 2 bases from J, the junction kept 4 bases outside the gene matches. The CDR3 spells CASSFRGQGNQPQHF. The CDR3, as DNA: TGTGCCAGCAGTTTTAGGGGGCAGGGCAATCAGCCCCAGCATTTT.

This chain joins TRBV7-9 and TRBJ2-7; D might be TRBD1 (6 bases). The CDR3 is made up of 16 amino acids. The V end was cut by 5 bases, the J end by 0 bases, with 17 bases between. Germline values: CDR1 SEHNR, CDR2 FQNEAQ (reference sequence). As DNA, the CDR3 is TGTGCCAGCAGCCCGTCAACAGGGAAAAGCTCCTACGAGCAGTACTTC. Protein product: CASSPSTGKSSYEQYF.

V usage is TRBV5-1 and J usage is TRBJ2-3; no firm D call. Germline V CDR1 and CDR2: SGHRS, YFSETQ. The CDR3 covers 12 residues. V lost 3 bases, J lost 4 bases, and 6 bases lay in between. CDR3 region: CASSSPADTQYF. The CDR3 bases are TGCGCCAGCAGCTCCCCCGCAGATACGCAGTATTTT.

The chain is built from TRBV5-6 and TRBJ2-1; 11 bases align to TRBD2. Unmatched junction bases numbered 12, after V lost 4 bases and J lost 0 bases. CDR1 is SGHDT and CDR2 is YYEEEE in the germline V gene. The CDR3 is made up of 19 amino acids. Written as DNA, the CDR3 is TGTGCCAGCAGCACCGCTGGGTTAGCGGGAGGGAGCTCCTACAATGAGCAGTTCTTC. This translates into CASSTAGLAGGSSYNEQFF. Variable domain in full (rest from reference TRBV5-6 and TRBJ2-1): DAGVTQSPTHLIKTRGQQVTLRCSPKSGHDTVSWYQQALGQGPQFIFQYYEEEERQRGNFPDRFSGHQFPNYSSELNVNALLLGDSALYLCASSTAGLAGGSSYNEQFFGPGTRLTVL.

The V and J genes are TRBV4-3 and TRBJ2-1; 10 bases line up with TRBD2. CDR1 and CDR2 from the germline V gene are LGHNA and YSLEER. The CDR3 contains 15 residues. The junction had 8 bases not matched to a gene; V was cut back by 4 bases and J by 8 bases. CDR3 nucleotides: TGCGCCAGCAGCCCAGCGGGAGGGCCTGTGGATGAGCAGTTCTTC. This translates into CASSPAGGPVDEQFF.

V usage is TRBV19 and J usage is TRBJ2-6; 8 bases map to TRBD1. The V segment lost 4 bases and the J segment 2 bases; nucleotides outside the gene matches: 10. Germline CDR1 reads LNHDA; CDR2 reads SQIVND (reference sequence). The length of the CDR3 is 18 residues. The chain's CDR3 is CASSTRQGRGAGANVLTF. Here the CDR3 DNA reads TGTGCCAGTAGTACCCGACAGGGGCGAGGAGCTGGGGCCAACGTCCTGACTTTC.

The chain links TRBV4-3 to TRBJ1-4; no clear D. Trimming removed 4 bases from V and 0 bases from J, with 9 bases in between. The germline gives CDR1 LGHNA, CDR2 YSLEER. This CDR3 contains 15 residues. The CDR3 DNA is TGCGCCAGCAGCCGCACAGTTGCAACTAATGAAAAACTGTTTTTT. This translates into CASSRTVATNEKLFF.

V is TRBV7-2 and J is TRBJ2-7; D is ambiguous. Germline values: CDR1 SGHTA, CDR2 FQGNSA. The CDR3 is made up of 13 amino acids. Trimming took off 5 bases at V and 3 bases at J, with 11 bases between the two ends. The CDR3 bases are TGTGCCAGCAGCAGTGGCGGAAACTACGAGCAGTACTTC. Its protein product is CASSSGGNYEQYF.

The chain uses TRBV15 and TRBJ2-1, with TRBD2 matching 8 bases. The germline gives CDR1 LNHNV, CDR2 YYDKDF (reference sequence). The CDR3 runs to 19 residues. Trimming removed 0 bases from V and 4 bases from J; junction bases left unmatched: 14. In DNA, the CDR3 is TGTGCCACCAGCAGAGAGGGCGCCCGAGCGGGAGCGATATACAATGAGCAGTTCTTC. Translated, it gives CATSREGARAGAIYNEQFF. Full variable domain (rest looked up from reference TRBV15 and TRBJ2-1): DAMVIQNPRYQVTQFGKPVTLSCSQTLNHNVMYWYQQKSSQAPKLLFHYYDKDFNNEADTPDNFQSRRPNTSFCFLDIRSPGLGDTAMYLCATSREGARAGAIYNEQFFGPGTRLTVL.

This sequence joins TRBV6-4 and TRBJ1-4, with 11 bases fitting TRBD1. Germline V gene sequence: CDR1 MRHNA, CDR2 SNTAGT. The ends lost 7 bases at V and 7 bases at J; junction bases unmatched: 8. There are 15 residues in the CDR3. The CDR3, as DNA: TGTGCCAGCACCATGGACAGGGGGCAGGGTGAAAAACTGTTTTTT. It yields the protein CASTMDRGQGEKLFF.

This chain connects TRBV4-3 to TRBJ2-5; perhaps TRBD2 as D (5 bases). CDR3 size: 16 residues. Trimming left V 0 bases short and J 5 bases short, with 16 bases between. Per germline, CDR1 LGHNA and CDR2 YSLEER. The CDR3: CASSQDIEEGRETQYF. CDR3 coding DNA: TGCGCCAGCAGCCAAGACATAGAAGAGGGCCGCGAGACCCAGTACTTC.

This chain links TRBV28 with TRBJ2-7; possibly TRBD1 for D (6 bases). Per germline, CDR1 MDHEN and CDR2 SYDVKM. The CDR3 has 15 amino acids. Trimming took off 3 bases at V and 2 bases at J, with 14 bases between the two ends. In nucleotides, the CDR3 is TGTGCCAGCAGTTTCCCACAGGGAATGACCTACGAGCAGTACTTC. The encoded protein is CASSFPQGMTYEQYF.

The chain carries TRBV28 and TRBJ1-1, with 12 bases fitting TRBD1. The V gene's germline CDR1 is MDHEN and CDR2 SYDVKM. V dropped 6 bases and J dropped 6; count of bases not matched to a gene: 20. CDR3 size: 19 residues. The CDR3 region is CASRGTGTGGACGWPEAFF. CDR3 nucleotides: TGTGCCAGCAGGGGAACCGGGACAGGGGGCGCGTGTGGGTGGCCTGAAGCTTTCTTT.

The chain links TRBV10-1 to TRBJ2-3; TRBD2 is a possible D gene (6 bases). The V end was cut by 2 bases, the J end by 3 bases, with 12 bases between. This CDR3 is built from 15 residues. The germline gives CDR1 WNHNN, CDR2 SYGVQD (reference sequence). The CDR3 region is CASSERLAETDTQYF. CDR3 nucleotide sequence: TGCGCCAGCAGTGAGAGGTTAGCGGAAACAGATACGCAGTATTTT.

This chain links TRBV5-1 with TRBJ1-2; possibly TRBD1 for D (6 bases). Trimming cost V 0 bases and J 4 bases, with 16 bases left between them. The CDR3 runs 16 residues. Germline-derived CDR1 and CDR2 are SGHRS and YFSETQ. The CDR3 DNA sequence: TGCGCCAGCAGCTTGGGGGACAAGGCGCAGATCTATGGCTACACCTTC. Its translation: CASSLGDKAQIYGYTF.

V usage is TRBV5-6 and J usage is TRBJ2-1; TRBD1 matches at 7 bases. The germline CDR1 and CDR2 sequences are SGHDT and YYEEEE. V trimming: 5 bases; J trimming: 2 bases; junction bases outside the gene matches: 4. The CDR3 is 14 residues long. In DNA form, the CDR3 reads TGTGCCAGCAGAGCGGACAGGACCTACAATGAGCAGTTCTTC. This encodes CASRADRTYNEQFF.

V and J are TRBV6-5 and TRBJ2-5; TRBD1 agrees at 8 bases. J gave up 2 bases and V 0 bases, and 5 bases lay outside the gene matches. The CDR3 is made up of 16 amino acids. CDR1 and CDR2 from the germline V gene are MNHEY and SVGAGI. DNA for the CDR3: TGTGCCAGCAGTTACTCTCGGGACAGGTATCAAGAGACCCAGTACTTC. This codes for CASSYSRDRYQETQYF.